Detailed here is one T cell receptor (beta chain). There is no known antigen for this receptor. Base quality data are lacking; no much larger clone is found one base away. Using the deep immunoSEQ assay, multiplex PCR amplified TCR CDR3 regions from genomic DNA. Extracted genomic DNA from each cell subset was distributed evenly across all wells of several immunoSEQ 96-well plates, and each plate was treated as a replicate. Each replicate PCR for sorted subsets received roughly 0.2 ug genomic DNA, equal to roughly 33,000 T cell genomes. The purified libraries were quantified using a Qubit 3.0 fluorometer, sized with a Bioanalyzer 2100, and then quantified again using the KAPA Library Quantification kit. A separate single-read 150-cycle Illumina NextSeq 550 flow cell was used to sequence each immunoSEQ 96-well plate. In the original analysis: Because the immunoSEQ output held only junctional sequences and lacked quality scores, the filtering could not match the filtering applied to full-length reads. Sequences were annotated with PyIR, a Python wrapper for IgBLAST v1.9, and V/J genes and CDR3 were assigned using IMGT germline references. Any read was removed if the V/J assignment was weak (E-value above 1e-6), the CDR3 was missing, or the read contained stop codons, out-of-frame junctions, or ambiguous translated residues. V3J clonotypes were defined as sequences sharing the same inferred V gene, J gene, and CDR3 amino acid sequence. Percentage overlap between repertoires was computed as shared unique clonotypes divided by the size of the smaller repertoire. Richness of each repertoire was evaluated using RTK rarefaction, the Chao1 estimator, and Recon v2.1 estimates of unobserved clonotypes. Generation probabilities were computed with OLGA for all TCRbeta clonotypes obtained by the gDNA method from a handful of donors. In TCRdb, the immuneACCESS table is reduced to in-frame sequences with V and J assigned. These tables do not hold every clone; where another copy was compared, an unresolved V gene accounts for under half, and the others remain unexplained. The V and J calls and clone size are taken from that table; D and trimming were inferred from the DNA. Within this sample are some 2,100,000 clones, with about 94% of them counted one time only. The top ten constitute roughly 0.13% of the sample.

This sample was taken from a study of shared clonotypes between healthy human individuals (TCRdb year 2020). Concerning the study at large: The cohort comprised two women and a few men aged 18 to 49 years. Different laboratories and diverse techniques were used to prepare libraries and sequence TCR repertoires, to increase sequencing depth and limit assay-specific biases. To estimate repertoire size and how much clonotypes are shared between individuals, the study performed deep sequencing of blood TCR repertoires from five healthy adults. Leukapheresis yielded between about 0.85 and 10 billion PBMCs per donor. For each donor, three plates each were used for CD4 naive and CD4 memory, two plates were used for CD8 naive, and one plate was used for CD8 memory.

Results and caveats for the whole study, not just this receptor: Across four donors, roughly 5.4% of naive CD4, approximately 3.5% of naive CD8, 2.3% of memory CD4, and approximately 0.4% of memory CD8 clonotypes were shared. The genetic and exposure-history diversity represented was limited by the small number of donors. Based on pairwise subsampling, the degree of clonotype sharing among donors was expected to be affected by sequencing depth. Incomplete sequencing was indicated by rarefaction of sorted-subset datasets, despite the large sequencing depth. Compared with non-shared clonotypes, the clonotypes found in all four sorted-subset donors had higher generation probabilities. Naive subsets generally had larger estimated clonotype richness than memory subsets. Sampling was restricted to blood, and TCR repertoires in tissues likely differ from the TCR repertoires found in blood.

Donors were healthy HIV-negative adults with no recently reported acute infections or vaccinations. Only Caucasian adults living in Nashville, Tennessee, USA were represented among the donors. CD4+ T cells were enriched through magnetic negative selection, after which naive cells were positively selected on CD45RA and the remaining negative fraction served as the memory subset. After blood collection by leukapheresis, PBMCs were isolated using Ficoll-Histopaque density gradient centrifugation and then cryopreserved in the vapor phase of liquid nitrogen. Analytical flow cytometry was used to check the purity and quantity of every magnetically sorted T cell population. Each sorted fraction had its genomic DNA isolated and then quantified by UV absorbance on a Nanodrop 2000c. Sequencing was performed on naive CD4+ T cells sorted from blood. The cell subset or site tag for this specimen amounts to: CD45RA+ positively selected. The sequence was obtained from a man younger than 30 in good health.

The DNA sequence is as follows: TGTGCCAGCAGCTTGGGTGGAGATAGCTCCTACGAGCAGTACTTC. Its protein product is CASSLGGDSSYEQYF. The rearrangement combines TRBV5-4 with TRBJ2-7; no D gene is confidently identified. CDR1 and CDR2 were assigned from the germline V gene (reference sequence) as SGHNT and YYREEE. The CDR3 starts with the cysteine, ends with the phenylalanine, and has 15 residues. The DNA shown is the 45-base CDR3, in frame from base 1. V and J are truncated by 0 bases and 0 bases respectively, leaving an intervening sequence of 10 bases.